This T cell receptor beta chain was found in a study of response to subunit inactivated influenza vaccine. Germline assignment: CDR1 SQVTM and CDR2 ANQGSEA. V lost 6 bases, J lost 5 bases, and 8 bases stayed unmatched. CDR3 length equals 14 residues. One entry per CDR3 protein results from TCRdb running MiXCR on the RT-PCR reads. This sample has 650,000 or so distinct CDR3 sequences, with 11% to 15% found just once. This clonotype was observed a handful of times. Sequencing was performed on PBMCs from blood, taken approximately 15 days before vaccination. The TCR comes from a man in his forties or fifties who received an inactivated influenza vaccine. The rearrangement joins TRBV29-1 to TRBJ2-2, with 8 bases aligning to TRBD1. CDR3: CSVPGGQGTGELFF. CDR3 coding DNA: TGCAGCGTCCCAGGGGGCCAGGGGACCGGGGAGCTGTTTTTT.